This entry describes one T cell receptor beta chain. Its antigen is unidentified. These data come from a study of identical twins. TCRdb re-called the 5' RACE reads with MiXCR, one entry per CDR3 protein. Of around 510,000 distinct CDR3 sequences listed, approximately 14% are singletons. Each donor (without exception) was a healthy Caucasian. The CDR3 has 12 amino acids. V shed 2 bases, J shed 8 bases, and the junction held 2 bases outside the gene matches. General study points: Invariant MAIT and iNKT cells are populations that could partly confound zero-insertion analyses.

The sample was also reused in another study, on yellow fever vaccine responses in identical twins.

This clonotype originated in a woman aged 18-29 years in good health. The V gene is TRBV12-3 or TRBV12-4, the J gene TRBJ2-7; 8 bases map to TRBD1. Sample: CD4+ T cells sorted from blood. The CDR3 spells CASSLQGAQQYF. CDR3 bases: TGTGCCAGCAGTTTACAGGGGGCCCAGCAGTACTTC.